The entry that follows covers one TCR beta chain sequence. This sample was included in a study of T cells after yellow fever vaccination. Conversion of TCR transcripts into cDNA relied on 5'RACE template switching, which added a universal primer site and UMIs. TCRdb fed the 5' RACE reads into MiXCR, producing one record per CDR3 protein. The table has 280,000 or so distinct CDR3 sequences, 8.7% seen once. The sequencing here drew on CD4+ T cells sorted from PBMCs, taken 5 days after the yellow fever booster vaccination. This receptor was obtained from a man younger than 35 who received the YFV17D yellow fever vaccine.

Here the CDR3 reads CASSSRGGATDTQYF. The CDR3 DNA reads TGTGCCAGCAGCTCCCGGGGGGGTGCCACAGATACGCAGTATTTT. The chain carries TRBV7-3 and TRBJ2-3, with 8 bases identical to TRBD2. From germline, CDR1 is SGHTA and CDR2 FQGTGA. V lost 4 bases to trimming and J lost 2 bases; unmatched junction nucleotides: 5. This CDR3 is built from 15 residues.